This entry lists 19 T cell receptor beta chains sequenced from one sample in a study of T cell responses to AZD1222 COVID-19 vaccine. Clones were read by immunoSEQ multiplex PCR, and TCRdb kept only the in-frame ones, dropping some. This table has more than 100,000 clones, approximately 91% appearing once. The starting material was peripheral blood, obtained 28 days after the second AZD1222 dose. The receptor set was obtained from an adult who received the AZD1222 COVID-19 vaccine.

The chain joins TRBV6-2 or TRBV6-3 to TRBJ2-6; D is unclear. This CDR3 contains 15 residues. Looked up from germline, CDR1 is MNHEY and CDR2 is SVGEGT. Trimming removed 5 bases at V and 0 bases at J, with 8 bases between. DNA of the CDR3: TGTGCCAGCAGTCCCTCCGGCTCTGGGGCCAACGTCCTGACTTTC. Translation: CASSPSGSGANVLTF.

Turning to this clone: The junction departs from germline at one end; a sequencing error may be responsible. The chain is built from TRBV18 and TRBJ2-5; 10 nucleotides match TRBD2. In germline, CDR1 is KGHSH, CDR2 LQKENI. This CDR3 is built from 15 residues. The CDR3 loop is CASSPLAGPQETQYF. The CDR3 DNA sequence: TGTGCCAGCTCGCCACTAGCGGGGCCCCAAGAGACCCAGTACTTC. Using reference TRBV18 and TRBJ2-5 for the parts outside the CDR3, the full variable domain is NAGVMQNPRHLVRRRGQEARLRCSPMKGHSHVYWYRQLPEEGLKFMVYLQKENIIDESGMPKERFSAEFPKEGPSILRIQQVVRGDSAAYFCASSPLAGPQETQYFGPGTRLLVL.

This clone has just a few counts. The CDR3 loop is CASSQDRVSVEAFF. CDR3 DNA: TGTGCCAGCAGCCAAGACAGGGTCAGTGTTGAAGCTTTCTTT. The V call is TRBV3-1 (or the pseudogene TRBV3-2), the J call TRBJ1-1; D is perhaps TRBD1 (5 bases). Trimming took 0 bases from V and 7 from J, leaving 12 bases between them. Germline-derived CDR1 and CDR2 are LGHDT and YNNKEL (reference sequence). The CDR3 has 14 amino acids.

The V and J genes are TRBV21-1 and TRBJ1-1. TRBV21-1 is marked as a pseudogene. The CDR3 length is 15 residues. CDR3 in amino acids: CASSKSLRGGTEAFF. In nucleotides, the CDR3 is TGTGCCAGCAGCAAAAGCCTCAGGGGGGGGACTGAAGCTTTCTTT.

The V and J genes are TRBV4-3 and TRBJ2-1; D gene uncertain. The CDR3 runs 15 residues. The V gene's germline CDR1 is LGHNA and CDR2 YSLEER. Trimming took 3 bases from V and 1 from J, leaving 10 bases between them. The CDR3 DNA sequence: TGCGCCAGCAGCCATACGACTCGATCCTACAATGAGCAGTTCTTC. Its translation: CASSHTTRSYNEQFF.

The genes are TRBV10-3 and TRBJ2-3, with TRBD2 matching 8 bases. The length of the CDR3 is 13 residues. J was trimmed by 1 base and V by 11 bases; bases with no gene match: 5. Germline assignment: CDR1 ENHRY and CDR2 SYGVKD. In DNA form, the CDR3 reads TGTGCCCTGCGGGGGGAGGGCACAGATACGCAGTATTTT. It is translated as CALRGEGTDTQYF.

This rearrangement joins TRBV7-3 to TRBJ2-5; 10 nucleotides line up with TRBD1. With V trimmed by 5 bases and J by 5 bases, 8 bases remained unmatched. Germline V gene data show CDR1 as SGHTA and CDR2 as FQGTGA. The CDR3 is 15 residues long. CDR3 DNA: TGTGCCAGCAGCCCCCGACAGGGGGCAGGGGAGACCCAGTACTTC. Its translation is CASSPRQGAGETQYF.

This clone came up once. The chain joins TRBV28 to TRBJ1-2; 9 bases fit TRBD1. Trimming removed 2 bases from V and 5 bases from J; junction bases left unmatched: 3. This CDR3 is 14 amino acids long. Germline loops: CDR1 MDHEN, CDR2 SYDVKM. The DNA of the CDR3 is TGTGCCAGCAGTTTAACAGGGGGCGGGTATGGCTACACCTTC. Translating gives CASSLTGGGYGYTF.

CDR3 coding DNA: TGTGCCAGCAGCTTAACAGGGTTAATTAGTAGGCCCTATAATTCACCCCTCCACTTT. It codes for CASSLTGLISRPYNSPLHF. This chain connects TRBV11-2 to TRBJ1-6; D is possibly TRBD1 (6 bases). Trimming pared 2 bases from V and 2 bases from J, leaving 19 bases between. The germline V gene has CDR1 SGHAT and CDR2 FQNNGV. The CDR3 loop spans 19 amino acids.

The chain joins TRBV3-1 (or the pseudogene TRBV3-2) to TRBJ1-1, with D unclear. There are 12 residues in the CDR3. Trimming left V 0 bases short and J 7 bases short, with 6 bases between. Germline V lookup: CDR1 LGHDT, CDR2 YNNKEL (reference sequence). The CDR3 protein is CASSQDRSEAFF. In nucleotides, the CDR3 is TGTGCCAGCAGCCAAGATAGGAGTGAAGCTTTCTTT.

This chain joins TRBV19 and TRBJ2-3; TRBD1 matches at 8 bases. Trimming cost V 4 bases and J 7 bases; bases outside gene matches: 13. The germline V gene encodes CDR1 LNHDA and CDR2 SQIVND (reference sequence). The CDR3 consists of 16 residues. The CDR3 DNA reads as TGTGCCAGTAGTACGGGGACAGGCAACTCATTTTATACGCAGTATTTT. It is translated as CASSTGTGNSFYTQYF.

V usage is TRBV4-3 and J usage is TRBJ1-4; no clear D gene. Trimming removed 3 bases at V and 0 bases at J, with 11 bases between. CDR1 is LGHNA and CDR2 is YSLEER in the germline V gene. The CDR3 has 16 amino acids. The CDR3 DNA is TGCGCCAGCAGCCAGGCCGCCGGGACAACTAATGAAAAACTGTTTTTT. This gives the protein CASSQAAGTTNEKLFF.

The count of this clone is one. The chain is built from TRBV7-3 and TRBJ2-5, with 9 bases matching TRBD2. This CDR3 contains 15 residues. Germline V gene sequence: CDR1 SGHTA, CDR2 FQGTGA. The V and J ends lost 1 base and 5 bases, in that order; junction bases with no gene match: 5. The chain's CDR3 is CASSLIAGAGETQYF. CDR3 coding DNA: TGTGCCAGCAGCTTAATAGCGGGAGCCGGGGAGACCCAGTACTTC.

The rearrangement links TRBV11-2 to TRBJ2-1, with TRBD2 identical over 11 bases. V gave up 5 bases and J gave up 7 bases; unmatched junction bases: 13. Germline lookup yields CDR1 SGHAT and CDR2 FQNNGV. This CDR3 region has 17 residues. CDR3 loop: CASSPQLISGGGNEQFF. The DNA for the CDR3 is TGTGCCAGCAGCCCACAACTGATTAGCGGGGGGGGTAATGAGCAGTTCTTC.

This chain links TRBV6-5 with TRBJ1-3, with D hard to call. There are 13 residues in the CDR3. Trimming took 6 bases from V and 0 from J, leaving 6 bases between them. Germline assignment: CDR1 MNHEY and CDR2 SVGAGI. CDR3 DNA sequence: TGTGCCAGCAGCATAGACTCTGGAAACACCATATATTTT. Translating gives CASSIDSGNTIYF.

CDR3 bases: TGTGCCAGCAGTTACCCCCGGCTAGCGGGACCTTACAATGAGCAGTTCTTC. This sequence encodes CASSYPRLAGPYNEQFF. The chain recombines TRBV6-2 or TRBV6-3 with TRBJ2-1, with 9 bases fitting TRBD2. The ends lost 2 bases at V and 4 bases at J; junction bases unmatched: 9. This CDR3 comprises 17 residues. CDR1 is MNHEY, CDR2 SVGEGT, per germline.

V usage is TRBV6-5 and J usage is TRBJ2-1; 9 positions match TRBD2. Germline values: CDR1 MNHEY, CDR2 SVGAGI. The CDR3 spans 13 residues. V lost 7 bases to trimming and J lost 5 bases; unmatched junction nucleotides: 3. CDR3 sequence (DNA): TGTGCCAGCATGACTAGCGGCAACAATGAGCAGTTCTTC. This gives the protein CASMTSGNNEQFF.

The rearrangement uses TRBV6-5 and TRBJ2-7, with a possible D match to TRBD2 (5 bases). This CDR3 comprises 15 residues. V lost 6 bases, J lost 0 bases, and 15 bases lay in between. Germline values: CDR1 MNHEY, CDR2 SVGAGI. The CDR3 sequence is CASSPGLPLSYEQYF. The CDR3 coding sequence is TGTGCCAGCAGCCCCGGACTCCCCCTCTCCTACGAGCAGTACTTC.

The V and J genes are TRBV9 and TRBJ2-2; no firm D call. The CDR3 runs to 15 residues. Per germline, CDR1 SGDLS and CDR2 YYNGEE. V gave up 0 bases and J gave up 5 bases, with 11 bases separating them. The CDR3 DNA is TGTGCCAGCAGCGTAGACGGGCGAGAAACCGGGGAGCTGTTTTTT. As protein: CASSVDGRETGELFF.